This T cell receptor beta chain originates from a study of OX40 agonist ivuxolimab in advanced cancers. On the study more broadly: Patients received ivuxolimab, an agonistic anti-OX40 (CD134) antibody. Two cutaneous melanoma patients and one hepatocellular carcinoma patient, three in all, had partial responses.

Here immunoSEQ multiplex PCR was the method, and the copy in TCRdb shows in-frame clones only, minus some. The repertoire has tens of thousands of clones, approximately 79% of them found once; the top ten carry around 2.4%. In germline, CDR1 is MNHEY, CDR2 SMNVEV (reference sequence). Trimming shortened V by 2 bases and J by 4 bases, and 15 bases separated the two germline ends. The CDR3 length is 15 residues. This rearrangement joins TRBV27 to TRBJ2-7; D is tentatively TRBD1 or TRBD2 (6 bases each). This sequence was found in an adult with an advanced solid tumor such as melanoma, head and neck, liver or kidney cancer. Material: CD4+ or CD8+ T cells sorted from blood, obtained in a trial of the OX40 agonist ivuxolimab. CDR3 amino acids: CASSLGGQGRYEQYF. Here the CDR3 DNA reads TGTGCCAGCAGTTTAGGGGGGCAAGGGCGTTACGAGCAGTACTTC.